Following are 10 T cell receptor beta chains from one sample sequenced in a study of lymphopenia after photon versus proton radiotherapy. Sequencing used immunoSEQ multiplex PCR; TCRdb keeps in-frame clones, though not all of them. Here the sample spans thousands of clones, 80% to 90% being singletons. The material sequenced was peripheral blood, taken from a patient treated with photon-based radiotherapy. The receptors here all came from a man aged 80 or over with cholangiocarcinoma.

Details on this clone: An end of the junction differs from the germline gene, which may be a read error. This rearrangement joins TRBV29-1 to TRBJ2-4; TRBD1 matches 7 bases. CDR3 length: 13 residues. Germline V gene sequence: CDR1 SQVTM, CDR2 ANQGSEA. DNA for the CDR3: TGCAGCGCCGAGCCTCTCGGTGGGACAGTCCGAGTCTTC. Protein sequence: CSAEPLGGTVRVF.

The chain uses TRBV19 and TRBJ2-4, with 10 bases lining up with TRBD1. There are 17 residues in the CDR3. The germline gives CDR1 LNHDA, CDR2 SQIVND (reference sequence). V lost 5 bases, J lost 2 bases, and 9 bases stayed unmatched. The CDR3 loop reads CASSAVGQGISKNIQYF. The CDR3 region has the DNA TGTGCCAGTAGTGCCGTGGGACAGGGGATTTCCAAAAACATTCAGTACTTC.

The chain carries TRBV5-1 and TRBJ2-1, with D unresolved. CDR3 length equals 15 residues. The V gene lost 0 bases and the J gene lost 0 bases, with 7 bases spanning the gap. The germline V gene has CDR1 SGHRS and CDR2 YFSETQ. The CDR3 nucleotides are TGCGCCAGCAGCTTGGATCCCAGCTCCTACAATGAGCAGTTCTTC. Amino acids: CASSLDPSSYNEQFF.

The CDR3: CASSPDREKDEKLFF. Here the CDR3 DNA reads TGCGCCAGCAGCCCGGACAGGGAGAAGGATGAAAAACTGTTTTTT. This chain connects TRBV4-1 to TRBJ1-4; the match to TRBD1 covers 8 bases. The germline V gene encodes CDR1 MGHRA and CDR2 YSYEKL. The CDR3 has 15 residues. With 4 bases clipped from V and 6 bases from J, the junction kept 7 bases outside the gene matches.

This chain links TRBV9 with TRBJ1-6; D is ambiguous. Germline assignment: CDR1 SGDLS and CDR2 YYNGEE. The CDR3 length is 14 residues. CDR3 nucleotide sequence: TGTGCAAACGGTGGACGGGTGGACAATTCACCCCTCCACTTT. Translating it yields CANGGRVDNSPLHF.

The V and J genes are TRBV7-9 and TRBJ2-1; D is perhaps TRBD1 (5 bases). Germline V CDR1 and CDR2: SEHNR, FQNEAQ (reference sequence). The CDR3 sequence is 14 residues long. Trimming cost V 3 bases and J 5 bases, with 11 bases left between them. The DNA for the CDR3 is TGTGCCAGCAGCTTTTATGGGGCCCACAATGAGCAGTTCTTC. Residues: CASSFYGAHNEQFF.

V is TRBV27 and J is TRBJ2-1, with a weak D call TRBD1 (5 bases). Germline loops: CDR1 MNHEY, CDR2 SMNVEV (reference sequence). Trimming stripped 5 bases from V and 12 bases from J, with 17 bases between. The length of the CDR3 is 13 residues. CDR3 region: CASSNRQGDGQFF. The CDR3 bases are TGTGCCAGCAGTAACCGTCAGGGTGACGGGCAGTTCTTC.

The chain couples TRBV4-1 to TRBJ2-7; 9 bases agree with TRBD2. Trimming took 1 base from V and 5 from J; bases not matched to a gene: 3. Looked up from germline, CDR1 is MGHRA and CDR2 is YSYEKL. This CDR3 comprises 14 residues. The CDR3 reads CASSQGGGAHEQYF. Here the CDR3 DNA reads TGCGCCAGCAGCCAAGGCGGGGGGGCCCACGAGCAGTACTTC.

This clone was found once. The CDR3 is CASSQFRSSYNEQFF. In nucleotides, the CDR3 is TGTGCCAGCAGCCAATTTCGGAGCTCCTACAATGAGCAGTTCTTC. V gene TRBV14 combines with J gene TRBJ2-1; D is uncertain. The CDR3 extends over 15 amino acids. Germline lookup yields CDR1 SGHDN and CDR2 FVKESK. Between the trimmed V and J ends, which lost 2 bases and 0 bases, there was a span of 8 bases.

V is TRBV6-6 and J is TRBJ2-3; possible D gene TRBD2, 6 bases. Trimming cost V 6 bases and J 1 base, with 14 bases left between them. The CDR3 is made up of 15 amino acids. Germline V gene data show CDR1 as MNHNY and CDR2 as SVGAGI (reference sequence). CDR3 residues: CASSRLGGGTDTQYF. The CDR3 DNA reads TGTGCCAGCAGCCGACTAGGTGGGGGCACAGATACGCAGTATTTT.